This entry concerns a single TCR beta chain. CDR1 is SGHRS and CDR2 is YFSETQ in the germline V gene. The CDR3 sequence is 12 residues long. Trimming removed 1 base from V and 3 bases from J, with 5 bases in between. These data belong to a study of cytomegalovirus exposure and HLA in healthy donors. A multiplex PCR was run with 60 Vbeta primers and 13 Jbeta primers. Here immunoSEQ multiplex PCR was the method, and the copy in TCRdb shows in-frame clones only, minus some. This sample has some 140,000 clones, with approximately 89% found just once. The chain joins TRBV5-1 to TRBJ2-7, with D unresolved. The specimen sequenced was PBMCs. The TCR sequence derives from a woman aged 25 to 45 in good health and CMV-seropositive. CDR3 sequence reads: CASSLPSYEQYF. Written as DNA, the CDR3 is TGCGCCAGCAGCTTGCCCAGCTACGAGCAGTACTTC.